This TCR beta chain emerged from a study of blood T cell repertoires in COVID-19. The CDR3 consists of 14 residues. The V end lost 5 bases, the J end lost 2 bases, and 12 bases lay between the germline ends. Per germline, CDR1 LGHDT and CDR2 YNNKEL (reference sequence). Assay: immunoSEQ multiplex PCR; the TCRdb copy retains only in-frame clones and omits some. The table includes about 320,000 clones, over 75% detected once. The sequence was obtained from a human donor in a cohort sampled during active COVID-19. Input material: peripheral blood. The rearrangement links TRBV3-1 (or the pseudogene TRBV3-2) to TRBJ1-2; D gene uncertain. The CDR3 DNA reads as TGTGCCAGCAGCTTATTGTCGGTCAACTATGGCTACACCTTC. It is translated as CASSLLSVNYGYTF.